Presented here are 25 T cell receptor beta chains from one specimen sequenced in a study of cytomegalovirus exposure and HLA in healthy donors. Using immunoSEQ multiplex PCR, the repertoire was profiled, and TCRdb retains in-frame clones only, with some absent. The top ten clones hold around 1.3% of a sample with roughly 250,000 clones, approximately 86% of them seen once. Material: PBMCs. The receptor source for this set is a woman in her 30s in good health and CMV-seropositive.

The rearrangement joins TRBV5-1 to TRBJ1-2; D may be TRBD1 (6 bases). This CDR3 comprises 15 residues. Germline-derived CDR1 and CDR2 are SGHRS and YFSETQ. With 0 bases removed from V and 4 bases from J, the gap between germline ends came to 13 bases. DNA of the CDR3: TGCGCCAGCAGCTTGGGAGCGGACAGACCCTATGGCTACACCTTC. This encodes CASSLGADRPYGYTF.

V usage is TRBV10-2 and J usage is TRBJ1-1; 7 bases align to TRBD1. With V trimmed by 4 bases and J by 3 bases, 11 bases remained unmatched. The CDR3 has 16 amino acids. Germline values: CDR1 WSHSY, CDR2 SAAADI. In nucleotides, the CDR3 is TGCGCCAGCAGTGGGCCCCAGGAGGGGGCGGACACTGAAGCTTTCTTT. Translated, it gives CASSGPQEGADTEAFF.

This clone was counted only a few times. This chain links TRBV28 with TRBJ2-7; 7 bases align to TRBD2. The J segment lost 3 bases and the V segment lost 9 bases, leaving 11 bases of the junction unmatched. Germline CDR1 and CDR2: MDHEN and SYDVKM. The CDR3 has 14 amino acids. CDR3 in DNA: TGTGCCAGTACCACGCCGGGAGGTAGCTACGAGCAGTACTTC. Encoded protein: CASTTPGGSYEQYF.

The chain recombines TRBV6-1 with TRBJ1-1; D uncertain. The germline V gene has CDR1 MNHNS and CDR2 SASEGT. V lost 10 bases, J lost 2 bases, and 14 bases lay in between. The CDR3 spans 13 residues. The CDR3 reads CATILGPNTEAFF. CDR3 in DNA: TGTGCCACCATATTGGGCCCCAACACTGAAGCTTTCTTT.

This clone was observed a handful of times. The rearrangement links TRBV19 to TRBJ1-2, with TRBD1 identical over 7 bases. The CDR3 contains 14 residues. Germline-derived CDR1 and CDR2 are LNHDA and SQIVND (reference sequence). V shed 3 bases, J shed 4 bases, and the junction held 5 bases outside the gene matches. CDR3 in DNA: TGTGCCAGTAGTATTACCGGGACAGTCTATGGCTACACCTTC. Its protein is CASSITGTVYGYTF.

This rearrangement joins TRBV2 to TRBJ1-1; possibly TRBD1 for D (6 bases). V was trimmed by 5 bases and J by 5 bases, leaving 18 bases between them. The germline gives CDR1 SNHLY, CDR2 FYNNEI. The CDR3 has 15 residues. CDR3: CASSLRDTLGTEAFF. Here the CDR3 DNA reads TGTGCCAGCAGTCTCCGGGACACCCTTGGGACTGAAGCTTTCTTT.

The chain recombines TRBV2 with TRBJ1-1, with D possibly TRBD1 on 5 matching bases. Germline V gives CDR1 SNHLY, CDR2 FYNNEI. The CDR3 spans 10 residues. The V end lost 9 bases, the J end lost 3 bases, and 5 bases lay between the germline ends. CDR3 amino acids: CARGDTEAFF. Here the CDR3 DNA reads TGTGCCAGAGGGGACACTGAAGCTTTCTTT.

The chain uses TRBV15 and TRBJ1-2; 7 positions match TRBD1. V trimming: 4 bases; J trimming: 4 bases; junction bases outside the gene matches: 9. The length of the CDR3 is 15 residues. CDR1 is LNHNV and CDR2 is YYDKDF in the germline V gene (reference sequence). As DNA, the CDR3 is TGTGCCACCAGCAACAGGGGAAAGTCGTCCTATGGCTACACCTTC. It is translated as CATSNRGKSSYGYTF.

The chain uses TRBV5-1 and TRBJ1-2; TRBD1 might be the D (5 bases). CDR3 size: 13 residues. Per the germline V gene, CDR1 is SGHRS and CDR2 is YFSETQ. The V end was cut by 3 bases, the J end by 4 bases, with 10 bases between. Here the CDR3 reads CASSWDGGYGYTF. The CDR3, as DNA: TGCGCCAGCAGCTGGGACGGGGGCTATGGCTACACCTTC.

The chain has TRBV6-1 and TRBJ2-1; 7 nucleotides agree with TRBD2. With V trimmed by 6 bases and J by 7 bases, 9 bases remained unmatched. The CDR3 loop spans 14 amino acids. CDR1 and CDR2 (germline): MNHNS, SASEGT. CDR3 region: CASRPSGIRNEQFF. The DNA of the CDR3 is TGTGCCAGCAGGCCCAGCGGGATACGAAATGAGCAGTTCTTC.

This clone has just one count. This chain joins TRBV6-1 and TRBJ2-3, with 9 bases fitting TRBD2. The germline CDR1 and CDR2 sequences are MNHNS and SASEGT. CDR3 size: 18 residues. Trimming cost V 3 bases and J 3 bases; bases outside gene matches: 13. CDR3 residues: CASSDGLAGTGWTDTQYF. The CDR3 bases are TGTGCCAGCAGTGACGGGCTAGCGGGAACGGGTTGGACAGATACGCAGTATTTT.

CDR3 coding DNA: TGTGCCAGCAACGGCGGCTCCTACGAGCAGTACTTC. Amino acid sequence: CASNGGSYEQYF. This sequence joins TRBV28 and TRBJ2-7; D gene ambiguous. Trimming removed 7 bases at V and 0 bases at J, with 7 bases between. Germline lookup yields CDR1 MDHEN and CDR2 SYDVKM. The CDR3 contains 12 residues.

The chain recombines TRBV9 with TRBJ2-2; D may be TRBD2 (5 bases). V gave up 0 bases and J gave up 0 bases, with 15 bases separating them. CDR1 is SGDLS and CDR2 is YYNGEE in the germline V gene. The CDR3 totals 18 residues. The CDR3 region is CASSVVKRSYANTGELFF. CDR3 DNA: TGTGCCAGCAGCGTAGTAAAGCGGAGTTACGCGAACACCGGGGAGCTGTTTTTT.

About this clone: The sample contains more than one DNA sequence encoding this CDR3. J is TRBJ2-1 and V is TRBV19; TRBD2 matches at 14 bases. Germline V CDR1 and CDR2: LNHDA, SQIVND (reference sequence). Germline trimming cut 5 bases from V and 7 bases from J; bases unmatched to any gene: 1. This CDR3 comprises 14 residues. The CDR3 DNA sequence: TGTGCCAGTAGTGGGACTAGCGGGAGTAATGAGCAGTTCTTC. Its protein is CASSGTSGSNEQFF. The variable domain in full, with the rest retrieved from reference TRBV19 and TRBJ2-1, is DGGITQSPKYLFRKEGQNVTLSCEQNLNHDAMYWYRQDPGQGLRLIYYSQIVNDFQKGDIAEGYSVSREKKESFPLTVTSAQKNPTAFYLCASSGTSGSNEQFFGPGTRLTVL.

The chain has TRBV2 and TRBJ1-2; D possibly corresponds to TRBD1 (5 bases). Trimming took 3 bases from V and 7 from J, leaving 12 bases between them. Germline V lookup: CDR1 SNHLY, CDR2 FYNNEI. CDR3 size: 13 residues. The CDR3 protein is CASSDTRVRGYTF. CDR3 bases: TGTGCCAGCAGTGATACCAGGGTACGTGGCTACACCTTC.

The chain has TRBV11-2 and TRBJ2-5; 12 bases align to TRBD1. V was pared by 1 base and J by 0 bases, with 3 bases of the junction left unmatched. The germline V gene has CDR1 SGHAT and CDR2 FQNNGV. The CDR3 is made up of 17 amino acids. The chain's CDR3 is CASSLGDRGLYQETQYF. CDR3 coding DNA: TGTGCCAGCAGCTTAGGGGACAGGGGGCTATACCAAGAGACCCAGTACTTC. The full variable domain, completed using reference TRBV11-2 and TRBJ2-5, is EAGVAQSPRYKIIEKRQSVAFWCNPISGHATLYWYQQILGQGPKLLIQFQNNGVVDDSQLPKDRFSAERLKGVDSTLKIQPAKLEDSAVYLCASSLGDRGLYQETQYFGPGTRLLVL.

The J gene is TRBJ1-1, the V gene TRBV6-6; 8 bases are shared with TRBD1. This CDR3 region has 13 residues. Germline V gives CDR1 MNHNY, CDR2 SVGAGI (reference sequence). V lost 5 bases to trimming and J lost 4 bases; unmatched junction nucleotides: 3. CDR3 region: CASSDDRGTEAFF. The CDR3 coding sequence is TGTGCCAGCAGTGATGACAGGGGCACTGAAGCTTTCTTT.

The chain combines TRBV7-2 with TRBJ2-1; unclear D gene. Germline V lookup: CDR1 SGHTA, CDR2 FQGNSA. Trimming stripped 1 base from V and 6 bases from J, with 7 bases between. The CDR3 loop spans 13 amino acids. CDR3 coding DNA: TGTGCCAGCAGCTTAGATCCGCGCAATGAGCAGTTCTTC. Its translation is CASSLDPRNEQFF.

The gene calls are TRBV11-1 and TRBJ2-3, with TRBD2 identical over 10 bases. From germline, CDR1 is SGHAT and CDR2 FQDESV (reference sequence). This CDR3 comprises 15 residues. The V gene end was trimmed by 5 bases and the J gene end by 5 bases; junction bases not matched to a gene: 7. The CDR3 nucleotides are TGTGCCAGCAGCAATAGCGGGAGGAGTGGAGATACGCAGTATTTT. It encodes CASSNSGRSGDTQYF.

A single count supports this clone. CDR3 sequence reads: CASSPGQGQLFTDTQYF. As DNA, the CDR3 is TGCGCCAGCAGCCCCGGACAGGGTCAACTCTTCACAGATACGCAGTATTTT. The rearrangement uses TRBV5-1 and TRBJ2-3; 8 nucleotides line up with TRBD1. CDR1 and CDR2 from the germline V gene are SGHRS and YFSETQ. Germline trimming cut 4 bases from V and 2 bases from J; bases unmatched to any gene: 12. This CDR3 spans 17 amino acids.

The CDR3 reads CASSLYYYNEQFF. The CDR3 nucleotides are TGTGCCAGCAGTTTATACTACTACAATGAGCAGTTCTTC. V usage is TRBV27 and J usage is TRBJ2-1, with D uncertain. Germline CDR1 reads MNHEY; CDR2 reads SMNVEV (reference sequence). The CDR3 is made up of 13 amino acids. Trimming shortened V by 1 base and J by 3 bases, and 4 bases separated the two germline ends.

The genes are TRBV10-2 and TRBJ1-5; 7 nucleotides match TRBD1. Trimming removed 8 bases from V and 2 bases from J; junction bases left unmatched: 9. Germline V gene lookup returns CDR1 WSHSY and CDR2 SAAADI. The CDR3 loop spans 15 amino acids. The CDR3 DNA sequence: TGCGCCAGCGGAGGGGGCGCCCGGGGCAATCAGCCCCAGCATTTT. Residues: CASGGGARGNQPQHF.

The genes are TRBV5-1 and TRBJ2-7; 8 positions agree with TRBD1. After removal of 0 bases from V and 3 bases from J, the junction contained 5 bases not matched to a gene. The CDR3 totals 15 residues. In germline, CDR1 is SGHRS, CDR2 YFSETQ. In DNA form, the CDR3 reads TGCGCCAGCAGCTTGGAGGGGACAGGAGTCTACGAGCAGTACTTC. It yields the protein CASSLEGTGVYEQYF.

This clone was seen more than once but under ten times. The gene calls are TRBV28 and TRBJ1-2; unclear D gene. There are 12 residues in the CDR3. The germline V and J ends were trimmed by 4 bases and 5 bases, with 8 bases remaining between them. Germline V CDR1 and CDR2: MDHEN, SYDVKM. Here the CDR3 DNA reads TGTGCCAGCAGTTCCACAGAATATGGCTACACCTTC. This gives the protein CASSSTEYGYTF.

The V and J genes are TRBV5-1 and TRBJ2-3; D gene ambiguous. V was shortened by 4 bases and J by 1 base, with 10 bases between the two germline ends. This CDR3 is 14 amino acids long. Germline V lookup: CDR1 SGHRS, CDR2 YFSETQ. CDR3 DNA sequence: TGCGCCAGCAGCGAAAGAACAGGCACAGATACGCAGTATTTT. Its protein product is CASSERTGTDTQYF.